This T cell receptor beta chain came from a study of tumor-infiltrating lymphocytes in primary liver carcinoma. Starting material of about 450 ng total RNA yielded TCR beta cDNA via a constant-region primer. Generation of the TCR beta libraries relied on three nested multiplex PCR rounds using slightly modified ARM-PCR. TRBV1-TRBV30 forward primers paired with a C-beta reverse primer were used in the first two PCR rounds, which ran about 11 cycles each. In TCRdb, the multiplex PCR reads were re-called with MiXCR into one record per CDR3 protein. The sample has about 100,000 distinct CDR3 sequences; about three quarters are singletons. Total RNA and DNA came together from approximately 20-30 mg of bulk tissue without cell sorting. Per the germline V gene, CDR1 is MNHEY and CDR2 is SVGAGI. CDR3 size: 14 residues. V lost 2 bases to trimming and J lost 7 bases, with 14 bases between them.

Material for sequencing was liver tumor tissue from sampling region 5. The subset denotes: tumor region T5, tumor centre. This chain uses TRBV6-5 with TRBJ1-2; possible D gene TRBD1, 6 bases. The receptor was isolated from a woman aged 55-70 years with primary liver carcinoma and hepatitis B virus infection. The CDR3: CASSYGRGPGGYTF. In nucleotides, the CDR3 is TGTGCCAGCAGTTACGGACGGGGGCCAGGTGGCTACACCTTC.